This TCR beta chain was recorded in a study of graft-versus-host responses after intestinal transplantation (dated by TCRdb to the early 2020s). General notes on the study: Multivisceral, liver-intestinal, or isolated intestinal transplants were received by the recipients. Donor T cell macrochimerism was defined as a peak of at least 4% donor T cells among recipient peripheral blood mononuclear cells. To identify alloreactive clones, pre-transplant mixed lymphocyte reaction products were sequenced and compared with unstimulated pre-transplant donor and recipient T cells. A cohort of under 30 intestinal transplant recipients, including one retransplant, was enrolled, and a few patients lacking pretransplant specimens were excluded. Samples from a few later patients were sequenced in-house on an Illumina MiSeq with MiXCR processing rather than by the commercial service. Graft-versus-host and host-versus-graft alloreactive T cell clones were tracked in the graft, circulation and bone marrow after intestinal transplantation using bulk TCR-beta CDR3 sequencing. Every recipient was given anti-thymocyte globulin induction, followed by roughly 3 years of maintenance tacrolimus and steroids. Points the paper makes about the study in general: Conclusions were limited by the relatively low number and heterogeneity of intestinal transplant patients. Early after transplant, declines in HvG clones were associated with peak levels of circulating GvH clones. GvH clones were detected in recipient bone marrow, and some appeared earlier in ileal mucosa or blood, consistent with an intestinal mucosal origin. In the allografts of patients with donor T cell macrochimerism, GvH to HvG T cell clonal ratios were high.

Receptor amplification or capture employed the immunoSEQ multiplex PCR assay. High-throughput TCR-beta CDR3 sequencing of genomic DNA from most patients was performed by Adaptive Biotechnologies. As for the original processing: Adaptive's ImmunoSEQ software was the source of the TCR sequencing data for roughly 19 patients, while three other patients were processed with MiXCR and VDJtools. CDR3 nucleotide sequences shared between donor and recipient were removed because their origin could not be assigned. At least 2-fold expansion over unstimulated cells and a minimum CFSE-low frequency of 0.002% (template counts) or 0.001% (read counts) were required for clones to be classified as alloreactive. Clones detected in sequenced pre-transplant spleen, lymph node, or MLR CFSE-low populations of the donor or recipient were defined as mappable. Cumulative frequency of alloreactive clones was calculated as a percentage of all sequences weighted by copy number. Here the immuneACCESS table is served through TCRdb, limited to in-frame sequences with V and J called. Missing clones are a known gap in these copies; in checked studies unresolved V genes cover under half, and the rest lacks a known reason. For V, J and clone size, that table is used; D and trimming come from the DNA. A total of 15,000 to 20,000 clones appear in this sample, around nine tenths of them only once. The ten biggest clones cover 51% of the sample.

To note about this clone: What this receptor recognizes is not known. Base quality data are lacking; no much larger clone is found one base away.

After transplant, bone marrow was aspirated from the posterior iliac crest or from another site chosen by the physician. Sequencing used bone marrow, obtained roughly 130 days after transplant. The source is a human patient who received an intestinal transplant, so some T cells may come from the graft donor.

CDR3 protein: CAISEVENYGYTF. DNA sequence: TGTGCCATCAGTGAGGTGGAGAACTATGGCTACACCTTC. The chain was built from TRBV10-3 and TRBJ1-2; the D gene cannot be named for sure. V is pared back by 2 bases and J by 2 bases, with 6 bases lying between the germline termini. There are 13 amino acids in the CDR3, from cysteine to phenylalanine inclusive. Of all the DNA, just the CDR3 is kept, 39 bases in frame from base 1. According to the germline V gene, CDR1 reads ENHRY and CDR2 reads SYGVKD.